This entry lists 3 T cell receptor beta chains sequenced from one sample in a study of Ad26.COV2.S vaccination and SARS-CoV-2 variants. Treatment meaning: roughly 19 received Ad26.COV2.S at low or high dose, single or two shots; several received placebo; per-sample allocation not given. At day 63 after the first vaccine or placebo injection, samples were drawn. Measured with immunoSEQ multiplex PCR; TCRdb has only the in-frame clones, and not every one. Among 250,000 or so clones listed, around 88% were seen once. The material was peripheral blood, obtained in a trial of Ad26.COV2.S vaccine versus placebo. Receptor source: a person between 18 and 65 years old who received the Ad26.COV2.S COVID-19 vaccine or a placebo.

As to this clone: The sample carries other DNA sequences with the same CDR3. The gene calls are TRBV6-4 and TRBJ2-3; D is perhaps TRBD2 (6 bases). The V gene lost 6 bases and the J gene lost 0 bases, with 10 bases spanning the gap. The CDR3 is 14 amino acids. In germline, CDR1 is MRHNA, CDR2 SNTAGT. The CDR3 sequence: CASSPGTSTDTQYF. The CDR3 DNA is TGTGCCAGCAGCCCCGGGACTAGCACAGATACGCAGTATTTT.

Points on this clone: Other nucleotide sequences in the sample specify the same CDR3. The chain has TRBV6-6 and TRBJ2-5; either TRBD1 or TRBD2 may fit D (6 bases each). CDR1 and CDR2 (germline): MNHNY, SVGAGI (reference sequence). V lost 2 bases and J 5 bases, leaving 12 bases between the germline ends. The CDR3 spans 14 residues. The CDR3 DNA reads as TGTGCCAGCAGTTACGGGGGGCGAGGGGAGACCCAGTACTTC. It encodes CASSYGGRGETQYF.

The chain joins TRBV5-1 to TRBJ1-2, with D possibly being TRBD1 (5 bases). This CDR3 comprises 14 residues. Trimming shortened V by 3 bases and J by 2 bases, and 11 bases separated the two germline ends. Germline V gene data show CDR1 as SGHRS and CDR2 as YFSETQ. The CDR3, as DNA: TGCGCCAGCAGCTGGGGACTAGAGAACTATGGCTACACCTTC. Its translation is CASSWGLENYGYTF.